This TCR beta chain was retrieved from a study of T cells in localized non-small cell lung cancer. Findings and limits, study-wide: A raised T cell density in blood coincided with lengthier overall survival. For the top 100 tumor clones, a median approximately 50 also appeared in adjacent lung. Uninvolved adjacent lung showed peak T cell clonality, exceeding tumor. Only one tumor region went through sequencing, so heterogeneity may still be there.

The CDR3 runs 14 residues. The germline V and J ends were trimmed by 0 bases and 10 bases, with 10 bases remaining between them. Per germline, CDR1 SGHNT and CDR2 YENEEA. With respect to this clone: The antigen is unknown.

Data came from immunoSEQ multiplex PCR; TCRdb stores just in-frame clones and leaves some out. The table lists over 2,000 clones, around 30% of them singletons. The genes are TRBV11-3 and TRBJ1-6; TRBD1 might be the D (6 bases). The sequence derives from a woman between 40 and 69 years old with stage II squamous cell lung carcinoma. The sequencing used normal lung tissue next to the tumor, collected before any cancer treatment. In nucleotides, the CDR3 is TGTGCCAGCAGCTTAGACCCACAGGGCTCACCCCTCCACTTT. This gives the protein CASSLDPQGSPLHF.